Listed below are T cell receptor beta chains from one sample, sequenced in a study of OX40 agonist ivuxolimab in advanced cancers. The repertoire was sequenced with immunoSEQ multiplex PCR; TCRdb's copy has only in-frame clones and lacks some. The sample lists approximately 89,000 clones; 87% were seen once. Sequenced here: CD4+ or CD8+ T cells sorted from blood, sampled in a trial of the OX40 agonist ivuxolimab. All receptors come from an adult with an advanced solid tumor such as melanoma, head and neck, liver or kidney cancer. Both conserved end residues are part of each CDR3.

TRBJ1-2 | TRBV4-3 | CASSRLTDSYYGYTF
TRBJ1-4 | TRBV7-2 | CASSLRRTSEKLFF
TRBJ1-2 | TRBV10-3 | CAISEAAPHRKANYGYTF
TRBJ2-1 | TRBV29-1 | CSVGSREQFF
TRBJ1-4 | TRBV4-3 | CASSQTWGGGEKLFF
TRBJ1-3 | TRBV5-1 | CASSLLGQGTTRNTIYF
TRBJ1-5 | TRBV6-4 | CASSSSGGPNQPQHF
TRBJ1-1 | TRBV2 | CATPRQGAKSDTEAFF
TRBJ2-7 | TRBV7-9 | CASSLGTSGESYEQYF
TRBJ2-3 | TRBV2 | CASSSNRGPFSRTDTQYF
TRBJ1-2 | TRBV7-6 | CASSSGTEFYGYTF
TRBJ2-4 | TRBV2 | CASSEEGRGLMNIQYF
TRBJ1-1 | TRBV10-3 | CAISVRERTEAFF
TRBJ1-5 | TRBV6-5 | CATTDDRGDNQPQHF
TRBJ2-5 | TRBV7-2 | CASSLLGGGAQETQYF
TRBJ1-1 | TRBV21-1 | CASRTKGQNTEAFF
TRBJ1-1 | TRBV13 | CASSLVRGPGGRNTEAFF
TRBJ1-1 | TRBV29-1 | CSAGEIEAFF
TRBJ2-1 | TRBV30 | CAWEGQGYNEQFF
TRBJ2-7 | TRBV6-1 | CASSRTDTYEQYF
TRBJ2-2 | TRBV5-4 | CASSFPQRGGRSGELFF
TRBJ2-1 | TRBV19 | CASSGTPSYNEQFF
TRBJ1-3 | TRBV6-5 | CASSYSVQASGNTIYF
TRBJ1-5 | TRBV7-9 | CASSLSSGPQHF
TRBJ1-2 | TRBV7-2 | CASSLTWALANYGYTF
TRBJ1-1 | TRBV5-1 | CASSLGARTGGTEAFF
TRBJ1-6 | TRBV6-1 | CASPPATLHF
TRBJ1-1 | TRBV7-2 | CASSSSDSWAGAFF
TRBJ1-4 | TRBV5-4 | CASSFGQGNEKLFF
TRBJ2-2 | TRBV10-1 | CASMETNTGELFF
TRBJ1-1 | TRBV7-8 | CASSPWTGGAGTEAFF
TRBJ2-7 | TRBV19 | CASSGTGGRSYEQYF
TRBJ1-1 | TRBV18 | CASSTGQAEAFF
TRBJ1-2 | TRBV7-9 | CASSLSRDGYTF